This TCR beta chain is drawn from a study of blood T cell repertoires in COVID-19. Clones were read by immunoSEQ multiplex PCR, and TCRdb kept only the in-frame ones, dropping some. This repertoire shows about 200,000 clones, 70% to 90% found once; its top ten account for roughly 19%. With 5 bases removed from V and 0 bases from J, the gap between germline ends came to 11 bases. The CDR3 extends over 15 amino acids. Germline CDR1 reads SGHTA; CDR2 reads FQGNSA. Sequenced material: peripheral blood. The sequence came from a man in his fifties with COVID-19, enrolled during active disease. The V gene is TRBV7-2, the J gene TRBJ2-1; D uncertain. Here the CDR3 reads CASSPRANSYNEQFF. DNA for the CDR3: TGTGCCAGCAGCCCACGAGCGAACTCCTACAATGAGCAGTTCTTC.